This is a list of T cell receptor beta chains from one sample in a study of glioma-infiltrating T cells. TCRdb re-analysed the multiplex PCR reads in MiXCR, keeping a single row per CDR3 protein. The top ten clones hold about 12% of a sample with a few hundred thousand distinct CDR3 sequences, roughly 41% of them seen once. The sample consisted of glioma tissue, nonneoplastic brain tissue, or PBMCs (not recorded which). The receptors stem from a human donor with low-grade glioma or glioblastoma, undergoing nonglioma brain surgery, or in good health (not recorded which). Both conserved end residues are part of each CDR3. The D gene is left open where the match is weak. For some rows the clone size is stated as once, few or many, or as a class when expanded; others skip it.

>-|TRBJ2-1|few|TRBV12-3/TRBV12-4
CASNRRRSYNEQFF
TGTGCCAGCAACCGAAGGCGGTCCTACAATGAGCAGTTCTTC
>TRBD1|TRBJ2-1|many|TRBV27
CASRTGDRGYNEQFF
TGTGCCAGCAGGACCGGGGACAGGGGGTACAATGAGCAGTTCTTC
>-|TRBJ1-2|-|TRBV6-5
CASSEVAPGYTF
TGTGCCAGCAGTGAGGTAGCCCCCGGCTACACCTTC
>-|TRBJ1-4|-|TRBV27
CAGSPPGIRLFF
TGTGCCGGCAGTCCCCCGGGGATTAGACTGTTTTTT
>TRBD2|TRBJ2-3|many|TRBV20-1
CSAGLADSTDTQYF
TGCAGTGCGGGACTAGCGGATAGCACAGATACGCAGTATTTT
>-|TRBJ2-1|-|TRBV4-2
CASSQDPSTVSYNEQFF
TGTGCCAGCAGCCAAGATCCGAGCACAGTATCCTACAATGAGCAGTTCTTC
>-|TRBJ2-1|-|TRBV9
CASSVGSPSDEQFF
TGTGCCAGCAGCGTAGGGTCACCCTCGGATGAGCAGTTCTTC
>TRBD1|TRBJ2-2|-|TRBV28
CASSQTGFANTAELFF
TGTGCCAGTAGTCAGACAGGGTTCGCGAACACCGCGGAGCTGTTTTTT
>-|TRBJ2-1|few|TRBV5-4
CASNERALHNEQFF
TGTGCCAGCAATGAGCGGGCTTTACACAATGAGCAGTTCTTC
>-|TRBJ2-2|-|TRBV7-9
CASSELQTGELFF
TGTGCCAGCAGCGAACTCCAAACCGGGGAGCTGTTTTTT
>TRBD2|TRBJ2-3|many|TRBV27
CASSFNGLARGDTQYF
TGTGCCAGCAGTTTCAACGGACTAGCGAGGGGAGATACGCAGTATTTT
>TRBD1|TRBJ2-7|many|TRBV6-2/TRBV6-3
CASSYSTGTGAEQYF
TGTGCCAGCAGTTACAGTACCGGGACAGGGGCCGAGCAGTACTTC
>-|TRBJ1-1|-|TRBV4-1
CASSPRAPDTEASF
TGCGCCAGCAGCCCTCGGGCCCCCGACACTGAAGCTTCCTTT
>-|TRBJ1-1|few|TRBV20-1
CSARPTGTTEAFF
TGCAGTGCTAGACCCACAGGGACCACTGAAGCTTTCTTT
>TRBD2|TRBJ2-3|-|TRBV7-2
CASSSRRLAGPSTDTQYF
TGTGCCAGCAGCTCGAGGAGACTAGCGGGACCTAGCACAGATACGCAGTATTTT
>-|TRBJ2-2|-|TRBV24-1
CATSDSTGTENTGELFF
TGTGCCACCAGTGATTCAACAGGGACCGAGAACACCGGGGAGCTGTTTTTT
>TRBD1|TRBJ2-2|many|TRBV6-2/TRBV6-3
CASSQGQKTGELFF
TGTGCCAGCAGCCAGGGACAGAAGACCGGGGAGCTGTTTTTT
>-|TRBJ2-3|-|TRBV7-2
CASSRGSVTDTQYF
TGTGCCAGCAGCCGGGGCAGCGTCACAGATACGCAGTATTTT
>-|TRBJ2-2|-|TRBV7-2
CASSLNPPRTTGELFF
TGTGCCAGCAGCTTAAACCCCCCCAGAACCACCGGGGAGCTGTTTTTT
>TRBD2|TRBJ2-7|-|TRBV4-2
CASSQGSGTSFYEQYF
TGTGCCAGCAGCCAAGGTTCCGGGACTAGCTTCTACGAGCAGTACTTC